What follows describes a single T cell receptor beta chain. This entry comes from a study of technical replicates of blood from a handful of donors. The table came from immunoSEQ multiplex PCR; TCRdb's copy has only in-frame clones and leaves some out. The data contain more than 75,000 clones, 90% to 95% of them singletons. This CDR3 comprises 15 residues. V lost 5 bases to trimming and J lost 6 bases; unmatched junction nucleotides: 7. Germline values: CDR1 MNHNY, CDR2 SVGAGI (reference sequence). This clonotype originated in a human donor in good health. Source material: T cells isolated from PBMCs. V is TRBV6-6 and J is TRBJ2-2; 9 bases fit TRBD2. CDR3 protein: CASSPFAGGPGELFF. As DNA, the CDR3 is TGTGCCAGCAGTCCGTTCGCGGGAGGGCCCGGGGAGCTGTTTTTT.